The 17 T cell receptor beta chains presented below share a single source sample, sequenced in a study of OX40 agonist ivuxolimab in advanced cancers. TCRdb's copy holds only in-frame clones and misses some; the assay was immunoSEQ multiplex PCR. The sample includes 70,000 or so clones, about 83% of them seen just once. Sequences were derived from CD4+ or CD8+ T cells sorted from blood, sampled in a trial of the OX40 agonist ivuxolimab. The origin of the receptors is an adult with an advanced solid tumor such as melanoma, head and neck, liver or kidney cancer.

The V call is TRBV10-3, the J call TRBJ1-2; 9 bases line up with TRBD1. This CDR3 comprises 14 residues. CDR1 ENHRY and CDR2 SYGVKD come from the germline V gene. Trimming took 2 bases from V and 8 from J; bases not matched to a gene: 6. The CDR3 region has the DNA TGTGCCATCAGTGAGCCTACAGGGGGCCGAGGCTACACCTTC. Translated, it gives CAISEPTGGRGYTF.

The chain employs TRBV6-5 and TRBJ1-3; weak D call: TRBD1 (5 bases). V lost 6 bases, J lost 5 bases, and 11 bases lay in between. CDR1 and CDR2 (germline): MNHEY, SVGAGI. The CDR3 sequence is 13 residues long. CDR3 sequence (DNA): TGTGCCAGCAGCTCTACAGGAAGAAACACCATATATTTT. This gives the protein CASSSTGRNTIYF.

This sequence joins TRBV6-4 and TRBJ2-3; the match to TRBD2 covers 10 bases. The CDR3 runs to 15 residues. CDR1 and CDR2 (germline): MRHNA, SNTAGT. V lost 3 bases and J lost 6; bases outside the gene matches: 6. This chain's CDR3 is CASSEGAGGPDTQYF. The DNA for the CDR3 is TGTGCCAGCAGTGAAGGAGCGGGGGGGCCGGATACGCAGTATTTT.

The table lists this clone with a few counts. The chain combines TRBV15 with TRBJ1-2, with D tentatively TRBD1 (6 bases). V lost 7 bases and J 6 bases, leaving 21 bases between the germline ends. CDR3 length: 15 amino acids. CDR1 LNHNV and CDR2 YYDKDF come from the germline V gene (reference sequence). The CDR3 protein is CATTPQGMKLDGYTF. The CDR3 DNA sequence: TGTGCCACCACGCCACAGGGAATGAAGCTGGATGGCTACACCTTC.

The chain carries TRBV11-2 and TRBJ1-6, with 9 bases aligning to TRBD1. J gave up 7 bases and V 4 bases, and 8 bases lay outside the gene matches. This CDR3 has 16 residues. The germline V gene encodes CDR1 SGHAT and CDR2 FQNNGV. The CDR3 loop reads CASSSRGQGENSPLHF. The CDR3 region has the DNA TGTGCCAGCAGCTCCAGGGGACAGGGTGAAAATTCACCCCTCCACTTT.

This clone was seen once. The chain has TRBV2 and TRBJ2-4; D is unclear. V lost 2 bases to trimming and J lost 1 base, with 9 bases between them. The CDR3 runs to 15 residues. Germline CDR1 SNHLY, CDR2 FYNNEI. As DNA, the CDR3 is TGTGCCAGCAGTGAACACCCGCGGGCCAAAAACATTCAGTACTTC. Amino acid sequence: CASSEHPRAKNIQYF. The full variable domain, in which reference TRBV2 and TRBJ2-4 provide the parts outside the CDR3, is EPEVTQTPSHQVTQMGQEVILRCVPISNHLYFYWYRQILGQKVEFLVSFYNNEISEKSEIFDDQFSVERPDGSNFTLKIRSTKLEDSAMYFCASSEHPRAKNIQYFGAGTRLSVL.

The rearrangement joins TRBV5-1 to TRBJ1-3; D gene unclear. CDR1 is SGHRS, CDR2 YFSETQ, per germline. The CDR3 extends over 18 amino acids. With 3 bases removed from V and 2 bases from J, the gap between germline ends came to 21 bases. CDR3 protein: CASSSGLSPSFAGNTIYF. In DNA form, the CDR3 reads TGCGCCAGCAGCTCGGGTCTCTCTCCAAGTTTTGCTGGAAACACCATATATTTT.

The CDR3 coding sequence is TGTGCCAGCAGCTTATCTTCCGATACGCAGTATTTT. Translating gives CASSLSSDTQYF. The rearrangement joins TRBV7-2 to TRBJ2-3, with D uncertain. Trimming stripped 2 bases from V and 6 bases from J, with 6 bases between. This CDR3 contains 12 residues. Germline V gene data show CDR1 as SGHTA and CDR2 as FQGNSA.

In DNA form, the CDR3 reads TGTGCCAGCAGCTCATTTGGCAATCAGCCCCAGCATTTT. This encodes CASSSFGNQPQHF. This chain links TRBV7-9 with TRBJ1-5, with D unresolved. The CDR3 runs to 13 residues. Germline CDR1 reads SEHNR; CDR2 reads FQNEAQ (reference sequence). The V end lost 4 bases, the J end lost 2 bases, and 6 bases lay between the germline ends.

The chain links TRBV7-9 to TRBJ2-7, with D tentatively TRBD1 (5 bases). Germline CDR1 and CDR2: SEHNR and FQNEAQ (reference sequence). V was pared by 2 bases and J by 4 bases, with 6 bases between. There are 12 residues in the CDR3. For the CDR3, the DNA is TGTGCCAGCAGCTTAACAGGTTACGAGCAGTACTTC. Protein product: CASSLTGYEQYF.

This chain joins TRBV28 and TRBJ1-2; a possible D gene is TRBD1 (5 bases). CDR3 length: 13 amino acids. V gave up 4 bases and J gave up 1 base, with 7 bases separating them. CDR1 and CDR2 (germline): MDHEN, SYDVKM. CDR3 in amino acids: CASSWGSNYGYTF. CDR3 coding DNA: TGTGCCAGCAGTTGGGGGAGTAACTATGGCTACACCTTC.

Only a few counts were recorded for this clone. This chain connects TRBV6-5 to TRBJ1-1; D is unclear. The CDR3 spans 11 residues. Germline lookup yields CDR1 MNHEY and CDR2 SVGAGI. V dropped 0 bases and J dropped 5 bases, with 1 base sitting between them. CDR3 in DNA: TGTGCCAGCAGTTACTCGACTGAAGCTTTCTTT. This codes for CASSYSTEAFF.

This chain joins TRBV7-9 and TRBJ2-1; 11 positions match TRBD1. After removal of 5 bases from V and 15 bases from J, the junction contained 18 bases not matched to a gene. In germline, CDR1 is SEHNR, CDR2 FQNEAQ (reference sequence). The CDR3 runs 16 residues. In DNA form, the CDR3 reads TGTGCCAGCAGCGGGACAGGGGGTAATCCCAACCCACGGCTGTTCTTC. Amino acid sequence: CASSGTGGNPNPRLFF.

The chain combines TRBV25-1 with TRBJ2-2; possibly TRBD1 for D (6 bases). The CDR3 has 16 residues. Trimming removed 3 bases at V and 4 bases at J, with 15 bases between. Germline assignment: CDR1 MGHDK and CDR2 SYGVNS. This CDR3 reads CASSDPDRGGTGELFF. The CDR3 nucleotides read TGTGCCAGCAGTGACCCGGACAGAGGAGGCACCGGGGAGCTGTTTTTT.

CDR3 nucleotides: TGCGCCAGCAGCTTGACTAGCGGGAGGGAGGCGGAGGAGACCCAGTACTTC. It specifies CASSLTSGREAEETQYF. The rearrangement links TRBV5-1 to TRBJ2-5; TRBD2 agrees at 13 bases. In germline, CDR1 is SGHRS, CDR2 YFSETQ. The CDR3 sequence is 17 residues long. V was clipped by 1 base and J by 5 bases; unmatched bases: 8. Full variable domain (outside the CDR3, taken from reference TRBV5-1 and TRBJ2-5): KAGVTQTPRYLIKTRGQQVTLSCSPISGHRSVSWYQQTPGQGLQFLFEYFSETQRNKGNFPGRFSGRQFSNSRSEMNVSTLELGDSALYLCASSLTSGREAEETQYFGPGTRLLVL.

V is TRBV6-5 and J is TRBJ2-1, with D maybe TRBD2 (5 bases). Trimming cost V 10 bases and J 7 bases, with 17 bases left between them. Germline CDR1 is MNHEY and CDR2 is SVGAGI. The length of the CDR3 is 13 residues. CDR3 sequence: CATAGTRRNEQFF. CDR3 sequence (DNA): TGTGCCACCGCGGGCACCAGACGGAATGAGCAGTTCTTC.

This clone came up once. V is TRBV18 and J is TRBJ2-7; maybe TRBD2 (6 bases). From germline, CDR1 is KGHSH and CDR2 LQKENI. The CDR3 is made up of 15 amino acids. Trimming left V 4 bases short and J 2 bases short, with 15 bases between. CDR3 loop: CASSLQSSGAYEQYF. As DNA, the CDR3 is TGTGCCAGCTCACTTCAATCGTCGGGGGCCTACGAGCAGTACTTC. The whole variable domain, filled in from reference TRBV18 and TRBJ2-7, reads NAGVMQNPRHLVRRRGQEARLRCSPMKGHSHVYWYRQLPEEGLKFMVYLQKENIIDESGMPKERFSAEFPKEGPSILRIQQVVRGDSAAYFCASSLQSSGAYEQYFGPGTRLTVT.